These 25 T cell receptor beta chains were all obtained from the same sample, sequenced in a study of blood T cell repertoires in COVID-19. Profiling relied on immunoSEQ multiplex PCR, and the TCRdb table lists in-frame clones only, not all of them. The table has about 250,000 clones, 70% to 90% seen once. Material for sequencing was peripheral blood. All receptors derive from a woman aged 30 to 39 with active or convalescent COVID-19.

This sequence joins TRBV7-8 and TRBJ1-2; D is unresolved. CDR3 length: 18 residues. Germline loops: CDR1 SGHVS, CDR2 FQNEAQ. Trimming shortened V by 1 base and J by 5 bases, and 23 bases separated the two germline ends. The CDR3: CASSLETGSWAVSYGYTF. CDR3 nucleotides: TGTGCCAGCAGCTTAGAAACGGGATCTTGGGCAGTTAGTTATGGCTACACCTTC.

The CDR3 coding sequence is TGTGCCAGTCACTCACCGGGACAGGGGAATACTGAAGCTTTCTTT. As protein: CASHSPGQGNTEAFF. The V and J genes are TRBV28 and TRBJ1-1, with 10 bases that match TRBD1. The germline V gene encodes CDR1 MDHEN and CDR2 SYDVKM. The CDR3 runs 15 residues. V trimming: 9 bases; J trimming: 5 bases; junction bases outside the gene matches: 12.

The chain is built from TRBV7-8 and TRBJ1-5; 8 bases fit TRBD1. V was pared by 5 bases and J by 3 bases, with 3 bases of the junction left unmatched. The CDR3 is made up of 14 amino acids. Germline loops: CDR1 SGHVS, CDR2 FQNEAQ. The CDR3 region has the DNA TGTGCCAGCAGCGAGACAGGGGACAATCAGCCCCAGCATTTT. Translation: CASSETGDNQPQHF.

The J gene is TRBJ1-5, the V gene TRBV6-6; D gene unclear. The germline CDR1 and CDR2 sequences are MNHNY and SVGAGI (reference sequence). The CDR3 runs to 14 residues. The V and J ends lost 6 bases and 6 bases respectively, with 15 bases between them. CDR3 in amino acids: CASRYQDEGQPQHF. In nucleotides, the CDR3 is TGTGCCAGCAGATACCAGGACGAGGGTCAGCCCCAGCATTTT.

This clone was counted once. The chain employs TRBV5-6 and TRBJ1-1; possible D gene TRBD1, 5 bases. Deletions cut 2 bases from V and 3 bases from J, with 5 bases between. Germline values: CDR1 SGHDT, CDR2 YYEEEE. The CDR3 has 12 residues. The DNA for the CDR3 is TGTGCCAGCAGCTTAGGGGACACTGAAGCTTTCTTT. Its protein product is CASSLGDTEAFF.

V and J are TRBV21-1 and TRBJ2-3; the D call TRBD1 from the table was never checked on the DNA. TRBV21-1 is a recognized pseudogene. The CDR3 totals 20 residues. In DNA form, the CDR3 reads TGTGCCAGCAGCAAAGTTCCCACCACGGACAGAAGAAGAAACACAGATACGCAGTATTTT. This codes for CASSKVPTTDRRRNTDTQYF.

This chain links TRBV2 with TRBJ2-2; 8 positions match TRBD1. Germline lookup yields CDR1 SNHLY and CDR2 FYNNEI. This CDR3 has 13 amino acids. With V trimmed by 7 bases and J by 4 bases, 2 bases remained unmatched. The CDR3 nucleotides read TGTGCCAGCAACGACAGGGGCACCGGGGAGCTGTTTTTT. Its translation: CASNDRGTGELFF.

The V and J genes are TRBV6-6 and TRBJ1-2; D unresolved. CDR1 and CDR2 (germline): MNHNY, SVGAGI (reference sequence). This CDR3 has 11 amino acids. Trimming took 10 bases from V and 2 from J, leaving 8 bases between them. The CDR3 bases are TGTGCCACGCCGGGAAACTATGGCTACACCTTC. The encoded protein is CATPGNYGYTF.

The V and J genes are TRBV7-9 and TRBJ2-1; perhaps TRBD2 as D (6 bases). Germline V gene data show CDR1 as SEHNR and CDR2 as FQNEAQ (reference sequence). The CDR3 runs 15 residues. The V end was cut by 5 bases, the J end by 5 bases, with 16 bases between. The CDR3 is CASSRSGDVNNEQFF. CDR3 coding DNA: TGTGCCAGCAGCCGGTCGGGGGACGTCAACAATGAGCAGTTCTTC.

The chain couples TRBV6-2 or TRBV6-3 to TRBJ2-6, with a tentative D call TRBD1 (6 bases). The CDR3 loop spans 18 amino acids. V lost 5 bases and J 1 base, leaving 18 bases between the germline ends. CDR1 is MNHEY and CDR2 is SVGEGT in the germline V gene. CDR3 nucleotide sequence: TGTGCCAGCAGTACTTTCCCAGGGGTAGAGTCTGGGGCCAACGTCCTGACTTTC. Translation gives CASSTFPGVESGANVLTF.

This clone occurred a few times. This chain connects TRBV4-3 to TRBJ1-4; TRBD1 matches 8 bases. Germline values: CDR1 LGHNA, CDR2 YSLEER. The CDR3 length is 17 residues. With V trimmed by 4 bases and J by 9 bases, 16 bases remained unmatched. The CDR3 coding sequence is TGCGCCAGCAGCCCGACGGCCTCATCAGGGGGCGGGAAAAAACTGTTTTTT. Amino acids: CASSPTASSGGGKKLFF.

The J gene is TRBJ2-7, the V gene TRBV29-1; D gene ambiguous. The CDR3 runs 11 residues. The V gene's germline CDR1 is SQVTM and CDR2 ANQGSEA. V gave up 6 bases and J gave up 7 bases, with 13 bases separating them. CDR3 DNA: TGCAGCGTCCCCTACGGTGGTGAGCAGTACTTC. Amino acids: CSVPYGGEQYF.

This clone was counted a single time. The V call is TRBV6-5, the J call TRBJ2-7; TRBD1 aligns across 8 bases. The germline gives CDR1 MNHEY, CDR2 SVGAGI. CDR3 length: 12 amino acids. Losses at the gene ends were 10 bases for V and 3 bases for J; bases not matched to a gene: 5. As DNA, the CDR3 is TGTGCCACCGGACAGGGTAACTACGAGCAGTACTTC. Translated: CATGQGNYEQYF.

V is TRBV7-2 and J is TRBJ2-5; 12 bases align to TRBD2. The J segment lost 0 bases and the V segment lost 1 base, leaving 6 bases of the junction unmatched. Germline V gene lookup returns CDR1 SGHTA and CDR2 FQGNSA. The CDR3 totals 18 residues. CDR3: CASSLGSSGGVDQETQYF. The CDR3 DNA is TGTGCCAGCAGCTTAGGGTCTAGCGGGGGGGTGGACCAAGAGACCCAGTACTTC.

The CDR3 sequence: CASSLGSGAGNTIYF. DNA for the CDR3: TGTGCCAGCAGCTTAGGGTCCGGAGCTGGAAACACCATATATTTT. This chain connects TRBV7-2 to TRBJ1-3; D unclear. This CDR3 contains 15 residues. Germline CDR1 reads SGHTA; CDR2 reads FQGNSA. Deletions cut 1 base from V and 2 bases from J, with 9 bases between. The complete variable domain, with remaining parts taken from reference TRBV7-2 and TRBJ1-3, reads GAGVSQSPSNKVTEKGKDVELRCDPISGHTALYWYRQSLGQGLEFLIYFQGNSAPDKSGLPSDRFSAERTGGSVSTLTIQRTQQEDSAVYLCASSLGSGAGNTIYFGEGSWLTVV.

The chain uses TRBV18 and TRBJ1-1, with 8 bases identical to TRBD1. The CDR3 consists of 14 residues. Germline V gene lookup returns CDR1 KGHSH and CDR2 LQKENI. J gave up 5 bases and V 5 bases, and 7 bases lay outside the gene matches. This chain's CDR3 is CASSGMTGVTEAFF. DNA for the CDR3: TGTGCCAGCTCAGGTATGACAGGGGTGACTGAAGCTTTCTTT.

The chain employs TRBV19 and TRBJ1-1, with 7 bases aligning to TRBD1. CDR3 length: 14 amino acids. The germline gives CDR1 LNHDA, CDR2 SQIVND (reference sequence). The J segment lost 4 bases and the V segment lost 6 bases, leaving 8 bases of the junction unmatched. Here the CDR3 DNA reads TGTGCCAGTAGGAGACAGGGTGGAGGCACTGAAGCTTTCTTT. Translation: CASRRQGGGTEAFF. Full variable domain (rest looked up from reference TRBV19 and TRBJ1-1): DGGITQSPKYLFRKEGQNVTLSCEQNLNHDAMYWYRQDPGQGLRLIYYSQIVNDFQKGDIAEGYSVSREKKESFPLTVTSAQKNPTAFYLCASRRQGGGTEAFFGQGTRLTVV.

The chain uses TRBV4-1 and TRBJ2-1; 7 nucleotides line up with TRBD1. Trimming at V came to 2 bases and at J to 10 bases, leaving 5 bases not matched to a gene. The CDR3 extends over 13 amino acids. Germline CDR1 and CDR2: MGHRA and YSYEKL. CDR3 bases: TGCGCCAGCAGCCAAAGAACAGGGGTAGAGCAGTTCTTC. Protein product: CASSQRTGVEQFF.

V gene TRBV4-3 combines with J gene TRBJ1-6; D unclear. This CDR3 has 18 amino acids. Germline-derived CDR1 and CDR2 are LGHNA and YSLEER. Trimming removed 0 bases from V and 2 bases from J, with 14 bases in between. CDR3 protein: CASSQDVPATTYNSPLHF. The CDR3 DNA sequence: TGCGCCAGCAGCCAAGATGTTCCAGCGACGACCTATAATTCACCCCTCCACTTT.

CDR3 sequence reads: CASSLASGGPETQYF. Written as DNA, the CDR3 is TGTGCCAGCAGCTTGGCTAGCGGGGGGCCGGAGACCCAGTACTTC. V and J are TRBV7-2 and TRBJ2-5; 11 positions match TRBD2. Germline values: CDR1 SGHTA, CDR2 FQGNSA. This CDR3 has 15 residues. J gave up 5 bases and V 3 bases, and 5 bases lay outside the gene matches.

The chain combines TRBV6-1 with TRBJ1-1; D is undetermined. V was trimmed by 0 bases and J by 1 base, leaving 12 bases between them. CDR3 length: 16 residues. Germline assignment: CDR1 MNHNS and CDR2 SASEGT. CDR3 DNA: TGTGCCAGCAGTGAAGCGATCCAGGTAACGAACACTGAAGCTTTCTTT. It translates to CASSEAIQVTNTEAFF.

The sample holds a few counts of this clone. The CDR3 reads CASSQDVGGYEQYF. The CDR3 nucleotides are TGTGCCAGCAGCCAAGATGTAGGAGGCTACGAGCAGTACTTC. The chain carries TRBV4-2 and TRBJ2-7, with a weak D call TRBD2 (5 bases). The CDR3 covers 14 residues. Germline V lookup: CDR1 LGHNA, CDR2 YNFKEQ. The V gene lost 0 bases and the J gene lost 3 bases, with 9 bases spanning the gap.

J is TRBJ1-1 and V is TRBV11-2, with a possible D match to TRBD1 (5 bases). With 7 bases removed from V and 0 bases from J, the gap between germline ends came to 18 bases. The CDR3 contains 16 residues. Germline V gene data show CDR1 as SGHAT and CDR2 as FQNNGV. The CDR3 DNA is TGTGCCAGCACCGCCGCGCAGGGTGTCGTGAACACTGAAGCTTTCTTT. Translation gives CASTAAQGVVNTEAFF.

The rearrangement joins TRBV9 to TRBJ2-3; 7 bases agree with TRBD2. Trimming removed 2 bases from V and 7 bases from J; junction bases left unmatched: 13. The germline V gene encodes CDR1 SGDLS and CDR2 YYNGEE. This CDR3 has 16 amino acids. Here the CDR3 reads CASSVGSGTEGYTQYF. The CDR3 coding sequence is TGTGCCAGCAGCGTCGGAAGCGGGACCGAAGGATATACGCAGTATTTT.

The chain employs TRBV5-4 and TRBJ2-7, with D perhaps TRBD1 (6 bases). Germline-derived CDR1 and CDR2 are SGHNT and YYREEE (reference sequence). CDR3 length equals 14 residues. V was clipped by 2 bases and J by 3 bases, with 12 bases between them. Here the CDR3 DNA reads TGTGCCAGCAGCTTCGGAGACAGGAACTACGAGCAGTACTTC. Translating gives CASSFGDRNYEQYF. Complete variable domain (other parts from reference TRBV5-4 and TRBJ2-7): ETGVTQSPTHLIKTRGQQVTLRCSSQSGHNTVSWYQQALGQGPQFIFQYYREEENGRGNFPPRFSGLQFPNYSSELNVNALELDDSALYLCASSFGDRNYEQYFGPGTRLTVT.